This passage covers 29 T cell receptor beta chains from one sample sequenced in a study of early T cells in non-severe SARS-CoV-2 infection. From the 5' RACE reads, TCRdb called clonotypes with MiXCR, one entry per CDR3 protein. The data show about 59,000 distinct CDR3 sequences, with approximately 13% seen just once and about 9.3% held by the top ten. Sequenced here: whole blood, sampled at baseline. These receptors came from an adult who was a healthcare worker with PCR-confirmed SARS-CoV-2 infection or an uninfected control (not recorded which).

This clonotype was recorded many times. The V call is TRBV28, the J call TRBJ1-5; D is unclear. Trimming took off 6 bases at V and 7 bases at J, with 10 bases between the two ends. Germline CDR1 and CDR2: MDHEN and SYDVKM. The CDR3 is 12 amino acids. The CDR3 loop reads CASRAGEQPQHF. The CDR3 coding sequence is TGTGCCAGCAGAGCGGGAGAGCAGCCCCAGCATTTT.

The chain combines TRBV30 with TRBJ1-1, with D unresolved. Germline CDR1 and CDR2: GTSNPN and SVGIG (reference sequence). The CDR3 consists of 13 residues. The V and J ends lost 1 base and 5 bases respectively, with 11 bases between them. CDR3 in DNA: TGTGCCTGGAGTGCCGGAAGGTTAACTGAAGCTTTCTTT. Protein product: CAWSAGRLTEAFF.

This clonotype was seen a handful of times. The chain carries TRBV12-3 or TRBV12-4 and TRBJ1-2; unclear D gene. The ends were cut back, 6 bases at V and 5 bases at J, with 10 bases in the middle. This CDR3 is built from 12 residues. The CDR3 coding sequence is TGTGCCAGCAGCCCCGATATATATGGCTACACCTTC. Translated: CASSPDIYGYTF.

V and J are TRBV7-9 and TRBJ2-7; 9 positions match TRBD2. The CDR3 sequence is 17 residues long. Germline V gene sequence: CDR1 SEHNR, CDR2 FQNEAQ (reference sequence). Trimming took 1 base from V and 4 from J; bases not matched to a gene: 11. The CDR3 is CASSLVSGGRAGYEQYF. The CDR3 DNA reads TGTGCCAGCAGCTTAGTTTCCGGCGGGAGGGCCGGGTACGAGCAGTACTTC.

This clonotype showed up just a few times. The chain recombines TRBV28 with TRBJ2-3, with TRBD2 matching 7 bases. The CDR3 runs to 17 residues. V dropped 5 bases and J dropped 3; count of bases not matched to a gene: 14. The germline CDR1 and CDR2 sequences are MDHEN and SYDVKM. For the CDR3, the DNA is TGTGCCAGCAGTCAACGGGAGGTCTGGGGCCGTACAGATACGCAGTATTTT. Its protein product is CASSQREVWGRTDTQYF.

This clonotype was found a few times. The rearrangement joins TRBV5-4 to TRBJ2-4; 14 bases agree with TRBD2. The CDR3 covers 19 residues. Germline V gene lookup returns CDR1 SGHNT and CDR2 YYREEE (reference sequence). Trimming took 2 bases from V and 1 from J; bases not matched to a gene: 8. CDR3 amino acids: CASSLGGLAGVRAKNIQYF. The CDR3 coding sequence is TGTGCCAGCAGCTTAGGGGGACTAGCGGGAGTAAGGGCCAAAAACATTCAGTACTTC.

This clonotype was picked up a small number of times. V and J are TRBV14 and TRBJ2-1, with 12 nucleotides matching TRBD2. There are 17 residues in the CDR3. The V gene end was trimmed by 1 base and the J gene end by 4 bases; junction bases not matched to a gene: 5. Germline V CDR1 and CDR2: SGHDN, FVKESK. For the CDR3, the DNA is TGTGCCAGCAGCCAAGGTCGGCTAGCGGGAGGGTACAATGAGCAGTTCTTC. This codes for CASSQGRLAGGYNEQFF.

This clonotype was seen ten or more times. This CDR3 reads CSARDYLGLAGQYEQYF. The CDR3 region has the DNA TGCAGTGCTAGGGACTACCTGGGACTAGCGGGACAATACGAGCAGTACTTC. The J gene is TRBJ2-7, the V gene TRBV20-1, with 13 bases matching TRBD2. The germline gives CDR1 DFQATT, CDR2 SNEGSKA (reference sequence). V lost 3 bases, J lost 4 bases, and 12 bases stayed unmatched. This CDR3 has 17 amino acids.

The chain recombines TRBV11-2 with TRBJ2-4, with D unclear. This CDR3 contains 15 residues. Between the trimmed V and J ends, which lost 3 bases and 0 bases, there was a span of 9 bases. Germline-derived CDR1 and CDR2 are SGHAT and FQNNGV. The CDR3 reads CASSFQPLAKNIQYF. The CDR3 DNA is TGTGCCAGCAGCTTCCAACCTCTAGCCAAAAACATTCAGTACTTC. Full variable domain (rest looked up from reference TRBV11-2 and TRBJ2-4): EAGVAQSPRYKIIEKRQSVAFWCNPISGHATLYWYQQILGQGPKLLIQFQNNGVVDDSQLPKDRFSAERLKGVDSTLKIQPAKLEDSAVYLCASSFQPLAKNIQYFGAGTRLSVL.

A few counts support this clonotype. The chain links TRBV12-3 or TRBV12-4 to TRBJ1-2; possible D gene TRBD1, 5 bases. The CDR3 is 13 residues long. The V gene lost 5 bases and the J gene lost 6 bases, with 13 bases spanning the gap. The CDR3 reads CASSPGAQHGYTF. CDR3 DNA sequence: TGTGCCAGCAGTCCCGGGGCCCAACATGGCTACACCTTC.

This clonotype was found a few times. The CDR3 sequence is CAISVETDTQYF. The DNA of the CDR3 is TGTGCCATCAGTGTCGAGACAGATACGCAGTATTTT. The V call is TRBV10-3, the J call TRBJ2-3; no reliable D call. V was shortened by 4 bases and J by 3 bases, with 5 bases between the two germline ends. CDR1 is ENHRY and CDR2 is SYGVKD in the germline V gene. CDR3 length: 12 residues.

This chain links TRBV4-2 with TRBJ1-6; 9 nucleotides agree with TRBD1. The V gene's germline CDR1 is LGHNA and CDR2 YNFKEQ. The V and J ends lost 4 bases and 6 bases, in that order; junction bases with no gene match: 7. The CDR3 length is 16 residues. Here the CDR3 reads CASSLGQGQINSPLHF. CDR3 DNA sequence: TGTGCCAGCAGCCTAGGACAGGGGCAAATTAATTCACCCCTCCACTTT.

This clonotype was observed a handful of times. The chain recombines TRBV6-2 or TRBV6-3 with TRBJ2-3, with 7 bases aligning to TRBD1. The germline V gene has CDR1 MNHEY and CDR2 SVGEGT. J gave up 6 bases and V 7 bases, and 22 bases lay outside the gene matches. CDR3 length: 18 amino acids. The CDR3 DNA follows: TGTGCCAGCATCAACCAGCGAAGACAGGGAATCAGTGTCGATACGCAGTATTTT. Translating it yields CASINQRRQGISVDTQYF.

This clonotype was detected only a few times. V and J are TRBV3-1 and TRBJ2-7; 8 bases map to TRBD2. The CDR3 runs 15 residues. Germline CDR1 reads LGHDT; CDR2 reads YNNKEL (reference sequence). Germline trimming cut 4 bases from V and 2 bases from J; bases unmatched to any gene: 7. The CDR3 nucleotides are TGTGCCAGCAGCCCCTTCGGAGCGGGAGCCTACGAGCAGTACTTC. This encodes CASSPFGAGAYEQYF.

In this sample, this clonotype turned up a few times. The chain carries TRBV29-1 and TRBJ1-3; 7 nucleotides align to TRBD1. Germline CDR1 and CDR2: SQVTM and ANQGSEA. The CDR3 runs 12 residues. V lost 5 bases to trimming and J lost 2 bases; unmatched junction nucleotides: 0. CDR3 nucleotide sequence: TGCAGCGTTCAGGGGGCTGGAAACACCATATATTTT. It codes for CSVQGAGNTIYF. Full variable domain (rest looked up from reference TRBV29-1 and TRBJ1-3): SAVISQKPSRDICQRGTSLTIQCQVDSQVTMMFWYRQQPGQSLTLIATANQGSEATYESGFVIDKFPISRPNLTFSTLTVSNMSPEDSSIYLCSVQGAGNTIYFGEGSWLTVV.

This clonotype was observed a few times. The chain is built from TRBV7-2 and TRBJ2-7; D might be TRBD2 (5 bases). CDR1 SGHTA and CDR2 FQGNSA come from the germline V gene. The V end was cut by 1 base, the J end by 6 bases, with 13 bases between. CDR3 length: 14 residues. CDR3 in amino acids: CASSLGLAIFEQYF. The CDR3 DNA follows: TGTGCCAGCAGCTTAGGTTTAGCGATTTTCGAGCAGTACTTC. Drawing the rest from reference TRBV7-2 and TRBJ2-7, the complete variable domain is GAGVSQSPSNKVTEKGKDVELRCDPISGHTALYWYRQSLGQGLEFLIYFQGNSAPDKSGLPSDRFSAERTGGSVSTLTIQRTQQEDSAVYLCASSLGLAIFEQYFGPGTRLTVT.

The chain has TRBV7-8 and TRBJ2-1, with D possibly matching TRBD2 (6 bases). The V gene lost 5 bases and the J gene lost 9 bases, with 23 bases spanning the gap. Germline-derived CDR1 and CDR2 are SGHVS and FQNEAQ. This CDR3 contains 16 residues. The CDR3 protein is CASSAPGLSTPSEQFF. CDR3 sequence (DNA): TGTGCCAGCAGCGCCCCGGGACTCTCGACCCCCAGTGAGCAGTTCTTC.

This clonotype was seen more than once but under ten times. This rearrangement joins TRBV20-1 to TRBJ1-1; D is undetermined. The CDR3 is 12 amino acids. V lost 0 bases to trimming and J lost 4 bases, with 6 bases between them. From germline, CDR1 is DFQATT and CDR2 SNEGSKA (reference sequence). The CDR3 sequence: CSAREESTEAFF. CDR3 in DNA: TGCAGTGCTAGAGAGGAGAGCACTGAAGCTTTCTTT.

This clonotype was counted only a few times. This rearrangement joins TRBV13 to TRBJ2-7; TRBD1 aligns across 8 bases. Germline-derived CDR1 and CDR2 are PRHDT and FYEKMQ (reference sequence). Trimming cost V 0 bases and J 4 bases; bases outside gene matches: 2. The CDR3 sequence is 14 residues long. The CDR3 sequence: CASSLGDRVYEQYF. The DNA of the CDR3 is TGTGCCAGCAGCTTAGGGGACAGGGTTTACGAGCAGTACTTC.

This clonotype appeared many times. As DNA, the CDR3 is TGCAGCGCCCGGATCCGCACAGATACGCAGTATTTT. It specifies CSARIRTDTQYF. The chain is built from TRBV29-1 and TRBJ2-3; no clear D gene. This CDR3 comprises 12 residues. Looked up from germline, CDR1 is SQVTM and CDR2 is ANQGSEA. V was clipped by 7 bases and J by 1 base, with 9 bases between them.

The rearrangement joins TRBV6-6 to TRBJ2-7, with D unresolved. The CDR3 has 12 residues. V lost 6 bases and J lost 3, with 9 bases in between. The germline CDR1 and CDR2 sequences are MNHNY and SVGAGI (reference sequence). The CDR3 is CASSEKLYEQYF. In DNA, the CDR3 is TGTGCCAGCAGCGAAAAGCTCTACGAGCAGTACTTC.

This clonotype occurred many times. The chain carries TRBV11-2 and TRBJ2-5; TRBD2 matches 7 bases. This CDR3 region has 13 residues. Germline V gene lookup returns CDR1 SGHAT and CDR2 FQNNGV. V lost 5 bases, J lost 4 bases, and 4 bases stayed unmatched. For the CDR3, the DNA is TGTGCCAGCAGCATCACTAGCGCAGAGACCCAGTACTTC. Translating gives CASSITSAETQYF.

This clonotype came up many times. CDR3 sequence (DNA): TGTGCCAGCAGCTTATTAAGGACCGCTCGCGGGGAACTGTTTTTT. This codes for CASSLLRTARGELFF. J is TRBJ1-4 and V is TRBV7-3, with D unresolved. CDR1 is SGHTA, CDR2 FQGTGA, per germline. The CDR3 totals 15 residues. The germline V and J ends were trimmed by 2 bases and 12 bases, with 19 bases remaining between them. The complete variable domain, with remaining parts taken from reference TRBV7-3 and TRBJ1-4, reads GAGVSQTPSNKVTEKGKYVELRCDPISGHTALYWYRQSLGQGPEFLIYFQGTGAADDSGLPNDRFFAVRPEGSVSTLKIQRTERGDSAVYLCASSLLRTARGELFFGSGTQLSVL.

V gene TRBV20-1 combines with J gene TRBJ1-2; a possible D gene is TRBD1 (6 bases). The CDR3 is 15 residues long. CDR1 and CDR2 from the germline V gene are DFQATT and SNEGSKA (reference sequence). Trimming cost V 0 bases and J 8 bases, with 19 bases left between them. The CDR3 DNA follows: TGCAGTGCTAGAGATAAAGCAGGGGCGGGAGGCGGCTACACCTTC. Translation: CSARDKAGAGGGYTF.

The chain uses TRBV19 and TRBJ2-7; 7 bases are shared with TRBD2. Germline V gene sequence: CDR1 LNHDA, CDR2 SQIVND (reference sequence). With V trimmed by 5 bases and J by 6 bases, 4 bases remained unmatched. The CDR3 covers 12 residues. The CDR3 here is CASSAGVAEQYF. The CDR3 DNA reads TGTGCCAGTAGTGCGGGGGTCGCCGAGCAGTACTTC.

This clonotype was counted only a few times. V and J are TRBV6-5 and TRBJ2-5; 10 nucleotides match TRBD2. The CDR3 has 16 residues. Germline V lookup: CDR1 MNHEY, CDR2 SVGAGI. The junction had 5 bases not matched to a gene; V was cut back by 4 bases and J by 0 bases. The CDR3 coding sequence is TGTGCCAGCAGTTTCAATAGCGGGAGGTACCAAGAGACCCAGTACTTC. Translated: CASSFNSGRYQETQYF.

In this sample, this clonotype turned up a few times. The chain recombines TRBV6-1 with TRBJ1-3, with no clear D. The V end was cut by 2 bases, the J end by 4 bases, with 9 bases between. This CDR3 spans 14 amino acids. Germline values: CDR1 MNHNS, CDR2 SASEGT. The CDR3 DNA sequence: TGTGCCAGCAGTGAACCGGGTCACGGAAACACCATATATTTT. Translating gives CASSEPGHGNTIYF.

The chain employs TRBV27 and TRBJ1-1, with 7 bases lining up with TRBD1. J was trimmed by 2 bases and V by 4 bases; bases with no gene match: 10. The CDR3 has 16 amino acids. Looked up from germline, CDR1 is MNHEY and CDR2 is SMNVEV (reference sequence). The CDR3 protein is CASSSPGTARNTEAFF. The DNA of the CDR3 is TGTGCCAGCAGTTCTCCCGGGACAGCAAGAAACACTGAAGCTTTCTTT.

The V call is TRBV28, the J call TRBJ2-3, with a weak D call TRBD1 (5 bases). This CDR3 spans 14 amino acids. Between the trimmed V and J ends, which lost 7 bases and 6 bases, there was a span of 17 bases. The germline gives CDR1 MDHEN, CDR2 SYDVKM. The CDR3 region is CASTKGREPDTQYF. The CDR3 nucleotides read TGTGCCAGCACAAAGGGCAGGGAACCCGATACGCAGTATTTT.